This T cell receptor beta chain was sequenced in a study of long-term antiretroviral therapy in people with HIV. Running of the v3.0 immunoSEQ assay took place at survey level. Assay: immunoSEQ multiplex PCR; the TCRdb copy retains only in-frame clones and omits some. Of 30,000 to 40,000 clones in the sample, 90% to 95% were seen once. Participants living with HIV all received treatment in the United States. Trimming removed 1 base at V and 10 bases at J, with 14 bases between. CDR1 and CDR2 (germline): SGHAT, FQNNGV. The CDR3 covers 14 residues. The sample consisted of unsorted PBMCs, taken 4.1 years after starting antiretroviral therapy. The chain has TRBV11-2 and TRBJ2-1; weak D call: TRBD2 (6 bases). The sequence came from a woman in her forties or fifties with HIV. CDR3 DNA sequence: TGTGCCAGCAGCTTAGTGGCGGTTGGGGGGGAGCAGTTCTTC. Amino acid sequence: CASSLVAVGGEQFF.